One and the same sample provided the 17 T cell receptor beta chains below, sequenced in a study of T cells in Graves' hyperthyroidism and ophthalmopathy (dated by TCRdb to between 2018 and 2021). Receptors were amplified or captured by multiplex PCR. The sequencer was an Illumina HiSeq 2000. The TCR beta CDR3 regions were amplified from RNA transcripts. The TCR CDR3 was subjected to a first round of RT-PCR using the HTBI primer set and the Qiagen OneStep RT-PCR kit. In-frame beta chains were kept once TCRdb had trimmed the public reads at Q25 with fastp and called clones with MiXCR. Every distinct CDR3 protein forms one entry, paired with its most common genes and DNA. In this sample the table shows roughly 500,000 distinct CDR3 sequences, about 46% of which occur a single time. The ten most abundant clones make up about two fifths of the sample. Sequencing used peripheral blood or thyroid tissue (not recorded which). Receptor source: an adult woman with Graves' disease, either hyperthyroidism or ophthalmopathy (not recorded which).

Notes on this clonotype: Being one base from a much bigger clone, this may be a read error. The V gene is TRBV14, the J gene TRBJ2-7; 12 nucleotides agree with TRBD1. The ends lost 5 bases at V and 2 bases at J; junction bases unmatched: 10. The germline V gene has CDR1 SGHDN and CDR2 FVKESK. The CDR3 has 17 amino acids. The CDR3 DNA reads as TGTGCCAGCAGCGGGGGACAGGGGGCGCGTCCTGCCTACGAGCAGTACTTC. Amino acid sequence: CASSGGQGARPAYEQYF.

This clonotype was seen at least ten times. The J gene is TRBJ1-1, the V gene TRBV12-3 or TRBV12-4, with a tentative D call TRBD1 (6 bases). V shed 5 bases and J shed 1 base, with 8 bases lying between them. This CDR3 has 13 amino acids. CDR3 residues: CASSHRENTEAFF. The CDR3 DNA reads as TGTGCCAGCAGTCACAGGGAGAACACTGAAGCTTTCTTT.

This clonotype was observed at least ten times. V gene TRBV20-1 combines with J gene TRBJ2-7, with 9 bases matching TRBD1. The CDR3 has 14 residues. Germline V gives CDR1 DFQATT, CDR2 SNEGSKA (reference sequence). V trimming: 6 bases; J trimming: 0 bases; junction bases outside the gene matches: 6. CDR3 coding DNA: TGCAGTGCCCACGGACAGGGGTCCTCCTACGAGCAGTACTTC. The encoded protein is CSAHGQGSSYEQYF.

This clonotype was seen at least ten times. The rearrangement uses TRBV10-3 and TRBJ2-7; the match to TRBD1 covers 12 bases. Trimming removed 8 bases from V and 7 bases from J; junction bases left unmatched: 9. Per the germline V gene, CDR1 is ENHRY and CDR2 is SYGVKD. This CDR3 has 14 amino acids. The CDR3 loop reads CAISTGQGAEEQYF. In DNA, the CDR3 is TGTGCCATCTCAACGGGACAGGGGGCGGAGGAGCAGTACTTC.

A note on this clonotype: A much larger clone is a single base away; this may be a read error. CDR3 in DNA: TGTGCCACCAGTTCGGGTAAGCTCGGTCAGCCCCAGCATTTT. Its protein product is CATSSGKLGQPQHF. The V call is TRBV24-1, the J call TRBJ1-5; D call uncertain. This CDR3 has 14 residues. V shed 6 bases and J shed 6 bases, with 14 bases lying between them. Germline V CDR1 and CDR2: KGHDR, SFDVKD.

This clonotype was found many times. V and J are TRBV11-3 and TRBJ1-1; 7 nucleotides match TRBD1. V shed 5 bases and J 8 bases; nucleotides not matched to a gene: 8. Germline CDR1 and CDR2: SGHNT and YENEEA. The length of the CDR3 is 13 residues. CDR3 bases: TGTGCCAGCAGCCCCCAGGGGGGTCCCGAAGCTTTCTTT. Translation gives CASSPQGGPEAFF. The whole variable domain, remainder taken from reference TRBV11-3 and TRBJ1-1, is EAGVVQSPRYKIIEKKQPVAFWCNPISGHNTLYWYLQNLGQGPELLIRYENEEAVDDSQLPKDRFSAERLKGVDSTLKIQPAELGDSAVYLCASSPQGGPEAFFGQGTRLTVV.

A note on this clonotype: Possible read error: a much larger clone is one base away. The rearrangement uses TRBV5-6 and TRBJ2-7, with a weak D call TRBD1 (5 bases). The CDR3 runs to 14 residues. The V end was cut by 4 bases, the J end by 3 bases, with 14 bases between. Germline V gives CDR1 SGHDT, CDR2 YYEEEE. The CDR3 coding sequence is TGTGCCAGCAGCGGGGCCCCCCGAGTCTACGAGCAGTACTTC. Translated, it gives CASSGAPRVYEQYF. The full variable domain, completed using reference TRBV5-6 and TRBJ2-7, is DAGVTQSPTHLIKTRGQQVTLRCSPKSGHDTVSWYQQALGQGPQFIFQYYEEEERQRGNFPDRFSGHQFPNYSSELNVNALLLGDSALYLCASSGAPRVYEQYFGPGTRLTVT.

This clonotype was counted between two and nine times. The chain carries TRBV7-2 and TRBJ2-7; tentatively, D is TRBD2 (6 bases). The CDR3 runs to 14 residues. CDR1 and CDR2 from the germline V gene are SGHTA and FQGNSA. V shed 1 base and J shed 7 bases, with 14 bases lying between them. CDR3 sequence (DNA): TGTGCCAGCAGCTTAGACGGGAGTCCGAGGGAGCAGTACTTC. This translates into CASSLDGSPREQYF. The full variable domain, with the rest looked up from reference TRBV7-2 and TRBJ2-7, is GAGVSQSPSNKVTEKGKDVELRCDPISGHTALYWYRQSLGQGLEFLIYFQGNSAPDKSGLPSDRFSAERTGGSVSTLTIQRTQQEDSAVYLCASSLDGSPREQYFGPGTRLTVT.

With respect to this clonotype: A read error may be the cause here, since a much bigger clone is one base away. This sequence joins TRBV11-2 and TRBJ1-1; TRBD1 agrees at 7 bases. Per the germline V gene, CDR1 is SGHAT and CDR2 is FQNNGV. The CDR3 loop spans 14 amino acids. The DNA for the CDR3 is TGTACCAGCAGCAACCCCTACAAGGGGGCGCCGGCTTTCTTT. Encoded protein: CTSSNPYKGAPAFF.

The table lists this clonotype with many counts. The J gene is TRBJ2-7, the V gene TRBV15, with 8 bases matching TRBD2. The CDR3 is 15 residues long. Germline loops: CDR1 LNHNV, CDR2 YYDKDF (reference sequence). With 3 bases clipped from V and 2 bases from J, the junction kept 6 bases outside the gene matches. CDR3: CATSRASGSTYEQYF. DNA of the CDR3: TGTGCCACCAGCAGGGCTAGCGGGTCCACCTACGAGCAGTACTTC.

This clonotype appeared once. This chain connects TRBV20-1 to TRBJ1-2; TRBD1 aligns across 7 bases. J was trimmed by 6 bases and V by 3 bases; bases with no gene match: 13. The length of the CDR3 is 15 residues. Germline CDR1 is DFQATT and CDR2 is SNEGSKA (reference sequence). The CDR3 DNA is TGCAGTGCTAGGCCGACAGGGACAAATCGGCATGGCTACACCTTC. It specifies CSARPTGTNRHGYTF.

This clonotype appeared many times. Here the CDR3 DNA reads TGTGCCAGCAGCCGGACCGATTTGAACTATGGCTACACCTTC. Amino acid sequence: CASSRTDLNYGYTF. The chain is built from TRBV3-1 and TRBJ1-2, with unresolved D. CDR1 is LGHDT, CDR2 YNNKEL, per germline (reference sequence). This CDR3 region has 14 residues. Between the trimmed V and J ends, which lost 4 bases and 2 bases, there was a span of 11 bases.

This clonotype showed up just a few times. The chain joins TRBV15 to TRBJ2-5; 7 nucleotides match TRBD1. V trimming: 4 bases; J trimming: 1 base; junction bases outside the gene matches: 9. CDR1 is LNHNV and CDR2 is YYDKDF in the germline V gene (reference sequence). The length of the CDR3 is 16 residues. CDR3 in amino acids: CATSTETGSGQETQYF. CDR3 in DNA: TGTGCCACCAGCACCGAGACAGGGTCGGGCCAAGAGACCCAGTACTTC.

This clonotype has a count of ten or more. The rearrangement links TRBV6-2 or TRBV6-3 to TRBJ1-2; D is unresolved. Germline V gives CDR1 MNHEY, CDR2 SVGEGT. The CDR3 length is 12 residues. The ends were cut back, 6 bases at V and 4 bases at J, with 9 bases in the middle. CDR3 amino acids: CASSYSSYGYTF. The CDR3 region has the DNA TGTGCCAGCAGCTACAGTTCCTATGGCTACACCTTC.

The gene calls are TRBV25-1 and TRBJ1-2; the D gene is possibly TRBD1 (5 bases). Trimming pared 0 bases from V and 7 bases from J, leaving 18 bases between. Germline V gene sequence: CDR1 MGHDK, CDR2 SYGVNS. The CDR3 extends over 16 amino acids. In DNA form, the CDR3 reads TGTGCCAGCAGTGAATACGCGGGACCGACGGATAGTGGCTACACCTTC. Translating gives CASSEYAGPTDSGYTF.

This clonotype has a count of ten or more. The chain uses TRBV11-3 and TRBJ1-5; D not resolved. CDR3 length: 13 residues. Trimming stripped 0 bases from V and 3 bases from J, with 3 bases between. Germline CDR1 and CDR2: SGHNT and YENEEA. CDR3 sequence reads: CASSLEDNQPQHF. CDR3 nucleotides: TGTGCCAGCAGCTTAGAGGACAATCAGCCCCAGCATTTT.

This rearrangement joins TRBV19 to TRBJ1-6, with 7 bases identical to TRBD1. Germline V gene data show CDR1 as LNHDA and CDR2 as SQIVND (reference sequence). The CDR3 is 13 amino acids. V lost 6 bases to trimming and J lost 8 bases; unmatched junction nucleotides: 4. CDR3: CASRTGLHSPLHF. CDR3 sequence (DNA): TGTGCCAGTAGGACAGGGCTCCATTCACCCCTCCACTTT. Variable domain in full (rest from reference TRBV19 and TRBJ1-6): DGGITQSPKYLFRKEGQNVTLSCEQNLNHDAMYWYRQDPGQGLRLIYYSQIVNDFQKGDIAEGYSVSREKKESFPLTVTSAQKNPTAFYLCASRTGLHSPLHFGNGTRLTVT.